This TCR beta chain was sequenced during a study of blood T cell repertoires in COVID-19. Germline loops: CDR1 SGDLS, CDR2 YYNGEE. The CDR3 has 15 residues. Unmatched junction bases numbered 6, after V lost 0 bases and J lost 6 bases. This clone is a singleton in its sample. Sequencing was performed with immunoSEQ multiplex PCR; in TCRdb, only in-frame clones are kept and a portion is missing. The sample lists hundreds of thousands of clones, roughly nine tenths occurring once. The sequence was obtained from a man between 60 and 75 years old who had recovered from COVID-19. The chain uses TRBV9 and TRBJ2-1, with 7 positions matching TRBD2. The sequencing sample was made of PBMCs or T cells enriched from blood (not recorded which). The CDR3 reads CASSVVGLLGNEQFF. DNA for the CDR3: TGTGCCAGCAGCGTAGTGGGACTATTGGGCAATGAGCAGTTCTTC.